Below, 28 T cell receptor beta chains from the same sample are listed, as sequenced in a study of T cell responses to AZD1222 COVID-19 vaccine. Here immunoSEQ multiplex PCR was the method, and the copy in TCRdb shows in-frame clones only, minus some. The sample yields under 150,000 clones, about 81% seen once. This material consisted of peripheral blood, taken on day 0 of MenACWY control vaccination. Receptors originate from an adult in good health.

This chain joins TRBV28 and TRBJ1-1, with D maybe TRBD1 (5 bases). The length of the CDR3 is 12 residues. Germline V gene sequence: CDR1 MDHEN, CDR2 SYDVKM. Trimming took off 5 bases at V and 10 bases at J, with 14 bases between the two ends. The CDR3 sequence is CASSPRGEGAFF. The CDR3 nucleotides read TGTGCCAGCAGTCCGCGAGGGGAGGGAGCTTTCTTT.

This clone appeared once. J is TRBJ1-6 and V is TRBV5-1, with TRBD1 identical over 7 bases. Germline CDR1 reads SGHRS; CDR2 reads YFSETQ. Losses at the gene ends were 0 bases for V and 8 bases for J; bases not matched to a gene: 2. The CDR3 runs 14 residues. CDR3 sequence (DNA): TGCGCCAGCAGCTTGGGGGACAGCCATTCACCCCTCCACTTT. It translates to CASSLGDSHSPLHF.

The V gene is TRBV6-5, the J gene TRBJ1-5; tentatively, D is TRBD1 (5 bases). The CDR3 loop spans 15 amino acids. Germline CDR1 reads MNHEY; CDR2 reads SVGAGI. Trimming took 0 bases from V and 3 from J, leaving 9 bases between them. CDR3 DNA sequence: TGTGCCAGCAGTTACTCGTCCGGGGCCAATCAGCCCCAGCATTTT. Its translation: CASSYSSGANQPQHF.

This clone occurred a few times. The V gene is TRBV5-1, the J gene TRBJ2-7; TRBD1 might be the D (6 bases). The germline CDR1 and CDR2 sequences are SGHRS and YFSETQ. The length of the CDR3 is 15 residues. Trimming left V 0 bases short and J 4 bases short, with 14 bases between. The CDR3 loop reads CASSLERTASYEQYV. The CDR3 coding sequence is TGCGCCAGCAGCTTGGAACGGACAGCTTCTTACGAGCAGTACGTC.

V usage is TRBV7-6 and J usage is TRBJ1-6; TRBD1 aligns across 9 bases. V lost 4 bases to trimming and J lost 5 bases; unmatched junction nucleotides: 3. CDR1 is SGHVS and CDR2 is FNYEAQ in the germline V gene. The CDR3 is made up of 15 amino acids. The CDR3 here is CASSSTGGHNSPLHF. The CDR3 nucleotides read TGTGCCAGCAGCTCGACAGGGGGTCATAATTCACCCCTCCACTTT.

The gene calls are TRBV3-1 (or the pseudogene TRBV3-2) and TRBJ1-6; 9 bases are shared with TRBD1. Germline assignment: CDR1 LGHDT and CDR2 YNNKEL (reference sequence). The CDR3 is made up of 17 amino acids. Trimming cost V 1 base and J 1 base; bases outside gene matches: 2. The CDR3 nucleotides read TGTGCCAGCAGCCAAGGACAGGGGGTTTCCTATAATTCACCCCTCCACTTT. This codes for CASSQGQGVSYNSPLHF.

CDR3 residues: CSVATGVFTGELFF. The CDR3 bases are TGCAGCGTCGCAACAGGGGTTTTTACCGGGGAGCTGTTTTTT. The rearrangement joins TRBV29-1 to TRBJ2-2, with 7 bases lining up with TRBD1. V lost 6 bases to trimming and J lost 5 bases; unmatched junction nucleotides: 9. The CDR3 sequence is 14 residues long. Germline-derived CDR1 and CDR2 are SQVTM and ANQGSEA.

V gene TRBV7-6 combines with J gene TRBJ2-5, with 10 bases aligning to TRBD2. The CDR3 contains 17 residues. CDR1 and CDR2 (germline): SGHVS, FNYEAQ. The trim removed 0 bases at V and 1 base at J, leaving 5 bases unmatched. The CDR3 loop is CASSLAPSGGPQETQYF. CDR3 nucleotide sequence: TGTGCCAGCAGCTTAGCGCCTAGCGGGGGCCCCCAAGAGACCCAGTACTTC.

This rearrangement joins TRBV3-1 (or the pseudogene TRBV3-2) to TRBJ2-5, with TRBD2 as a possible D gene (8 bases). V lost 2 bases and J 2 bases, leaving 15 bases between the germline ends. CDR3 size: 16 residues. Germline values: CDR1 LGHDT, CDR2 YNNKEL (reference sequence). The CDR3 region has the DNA TGTGCCAGCAGCCAACCGGGAGGGGACAGACAAGAGACCCAGTACTTC. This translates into CASSQPGGDRQETQYF.

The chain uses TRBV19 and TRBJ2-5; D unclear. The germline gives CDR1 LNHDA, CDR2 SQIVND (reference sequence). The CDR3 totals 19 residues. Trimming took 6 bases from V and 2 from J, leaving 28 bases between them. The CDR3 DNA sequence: TGTGCCAGTAGACGGGCCCTTACCGCGTCACAGACTTTTCAAGAGACCCAGTACTTC. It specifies CASRRALTASQTFQETQYF.

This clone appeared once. The CDR3 is CASSLSRLDTQYF. In DNA form, the CDR3 reads TGTGCCAGCAGCTTATCTCGTCTTGATACGCAGTATTTT. The chain combines TRBV7-8 with TRBJ2-3, with D unresolved. The CDR3 spans 13 residues. The V end lost 2 bases, the J end lost 6 bases, and 9 bases lay between the germline ends. Germline CDR1 reads SGHVS; CDR2 reads FQNEAQ.

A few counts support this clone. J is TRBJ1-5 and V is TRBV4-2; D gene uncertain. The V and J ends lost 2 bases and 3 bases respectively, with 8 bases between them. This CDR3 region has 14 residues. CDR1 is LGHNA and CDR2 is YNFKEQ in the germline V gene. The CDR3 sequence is CASSQLGYNQPQHF. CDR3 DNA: TGTGCCAGCAGCCAATTGGGATACAATCAGCCCCAGCATTTT.

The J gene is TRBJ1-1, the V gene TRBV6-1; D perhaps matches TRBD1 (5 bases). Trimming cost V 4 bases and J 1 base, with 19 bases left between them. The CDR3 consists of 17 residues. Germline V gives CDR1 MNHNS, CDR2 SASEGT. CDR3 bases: TGTGCCAGCAGTGGAAGGGACGGAAAGAGTACGAACACTGAAGCTTTCTTT. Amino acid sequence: CASSGRDGKSTNTEAFF.

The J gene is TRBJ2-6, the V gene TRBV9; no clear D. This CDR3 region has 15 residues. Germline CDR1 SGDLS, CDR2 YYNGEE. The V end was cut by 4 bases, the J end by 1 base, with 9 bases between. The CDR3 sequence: CASSPLTSGANVLTF. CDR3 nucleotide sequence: TGTGCCAGCAGCCCCCTTACTTCTGGGGCCAACGTCCTGACTTTC.

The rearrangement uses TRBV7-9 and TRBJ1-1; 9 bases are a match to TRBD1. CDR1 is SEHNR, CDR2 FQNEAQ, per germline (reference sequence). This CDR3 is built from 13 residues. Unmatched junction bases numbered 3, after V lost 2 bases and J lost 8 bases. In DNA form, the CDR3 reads TGTGCCAGCAGCTTAATAGGACAGGGGGAAGCTTTCTTT. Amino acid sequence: CASSLIGQGEAFF.

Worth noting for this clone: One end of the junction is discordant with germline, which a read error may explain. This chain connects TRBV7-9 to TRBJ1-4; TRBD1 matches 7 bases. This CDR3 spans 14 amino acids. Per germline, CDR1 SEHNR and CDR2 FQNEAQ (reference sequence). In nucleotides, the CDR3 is TGTGCCGGCAGCTTAAGGGACAGTAATGAAAAACTGTTTTTT. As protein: CAGSLRDSNEKLFF.

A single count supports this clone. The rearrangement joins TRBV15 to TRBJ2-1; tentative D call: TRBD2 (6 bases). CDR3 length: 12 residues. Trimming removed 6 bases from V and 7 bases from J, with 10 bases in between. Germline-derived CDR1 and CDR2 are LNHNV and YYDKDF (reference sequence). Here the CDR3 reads CATRSRENEQFF. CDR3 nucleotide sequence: TGTGCCACCAGGTCACGGGAGAATGAGCAGTTCTTC.

The CDR3 is CASRRGSRVGNTEAFF. In nucleotides, the CDR3 is TGTGCCAGTAGAAGAGGAAGTAGAGTGGGGAACACTGAAGCTTTCTTT. The chain joins TRBV19 to TRBJ1-1, with D unclear. Trimming stripped 6 bases from V and 1 base from J, with 18 bases between. The germline V gene has CDR1 LNHDA and CDR2 SQIVND (reference sequence). The CDR3 sequence is 16 residues long.

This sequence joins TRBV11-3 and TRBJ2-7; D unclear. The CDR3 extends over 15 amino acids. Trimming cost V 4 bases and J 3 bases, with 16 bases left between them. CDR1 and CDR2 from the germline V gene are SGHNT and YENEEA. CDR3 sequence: CASSSGPRGRYEQYF. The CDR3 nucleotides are TGTGCCAGCAGCTCCGGGCCGCGAGGTCGCTACGAGCAGTACTTC.

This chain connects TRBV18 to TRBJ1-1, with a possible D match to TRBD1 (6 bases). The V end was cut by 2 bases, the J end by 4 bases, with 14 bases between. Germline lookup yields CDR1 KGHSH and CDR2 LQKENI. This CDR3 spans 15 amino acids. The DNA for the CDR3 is TGTGCCAGCTCACCAACAACAGGGTTGGGCACTGAAGCTTTCTTT. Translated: CASSPTTGLGTEAFF.

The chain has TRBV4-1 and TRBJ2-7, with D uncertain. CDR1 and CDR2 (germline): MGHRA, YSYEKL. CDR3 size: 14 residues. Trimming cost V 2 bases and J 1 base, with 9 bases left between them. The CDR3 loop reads CASSQTANSYEQYF. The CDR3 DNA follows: TGCGCCAGCAGCCAAACCGCTAATTCCTACGAGCAGTACTTC.

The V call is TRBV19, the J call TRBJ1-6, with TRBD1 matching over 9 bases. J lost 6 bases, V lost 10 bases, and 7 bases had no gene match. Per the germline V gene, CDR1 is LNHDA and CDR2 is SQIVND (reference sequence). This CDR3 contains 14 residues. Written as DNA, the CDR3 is TGTGCCACCACGGACAGGGGCTCTAATTCACCCCTCCACTTT. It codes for CATTDRGSNSPLHF. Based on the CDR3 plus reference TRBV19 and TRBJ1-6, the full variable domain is DGGITQSPKYLFRKEGQNVTLSCEQNLNHDAMYWYRQDPGQGLRLIYYSQIVNDFQKGDIAEGYSVSREKKESFPLTVTSAQKNPTAFYLCATTDRGSNSPLHFGNGTRLTVT.

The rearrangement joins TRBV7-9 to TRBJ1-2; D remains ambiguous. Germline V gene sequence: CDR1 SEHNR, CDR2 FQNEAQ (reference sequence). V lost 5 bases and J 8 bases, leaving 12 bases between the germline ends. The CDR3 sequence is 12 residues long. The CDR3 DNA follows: TGTGCCAGCAGCCCCCCGATCGGGGGCTACACCTTC. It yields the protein CASSPPIGGYTF.

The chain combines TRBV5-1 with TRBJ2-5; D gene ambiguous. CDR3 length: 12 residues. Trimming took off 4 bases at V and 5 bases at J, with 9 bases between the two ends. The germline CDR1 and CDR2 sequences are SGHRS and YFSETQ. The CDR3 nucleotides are TGCGCCAGCAGCGACCCCGGCGAGACCCAGTACTTC. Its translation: CASSDPGETQYF.

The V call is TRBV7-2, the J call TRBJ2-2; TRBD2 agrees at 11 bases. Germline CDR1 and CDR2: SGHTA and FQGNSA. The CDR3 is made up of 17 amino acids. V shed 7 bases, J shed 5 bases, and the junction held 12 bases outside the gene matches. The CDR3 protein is CASTPGVAGGRTGELFF. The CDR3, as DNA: TGTGCCAGCACCCCAGGGGTAGCGGGGGGGCGTACCGGGGAGCTGTTTTTT. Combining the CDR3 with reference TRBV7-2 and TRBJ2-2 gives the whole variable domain GAGVSQSPSNKVTEKGKDVELRCDPISGHTALYWYRQSLGQGLEFLIYFQGNSAPDKSGLPSDRFSAERTGGSVSTLTIQRTQQEDSAVYLCASTPGVAGGRTGELFFGEGSRLTVL.

CDR3 sequence (DNA): TGTGCCAGCAGTCCCGGGGCCAACGTCCTGACTTTC. Its protein is CASSPGANVLTF. The chain carries TRBV6-5 and TRBJ2-6; D gene uncertain. The V end was cut by 5 bases, the J end by 4 bases, with 3 bases between. The CDR3 totals 12 residues. Looked up from germline, CDR1 is MNHEY and CDR2 is SVGAGI.

This CDR3 reads CASSPGGARGYTF. The CDR3 nucleotides are TGTGCCAGCAGCCCCGGGGGGGCCCGAGGCTACACCTTC. J is TRBJ1-2 and V is TRBV7-2, with D possibly TRBD1 on 6 matching bases. This CDR3 region has 13 residues. The germline CDR1 and CDR2 sequences are SGHTA and FQGNSA. The germline V and J ends were trimmed by 5 bases and 8 bases, with 15 bases remaining between them.

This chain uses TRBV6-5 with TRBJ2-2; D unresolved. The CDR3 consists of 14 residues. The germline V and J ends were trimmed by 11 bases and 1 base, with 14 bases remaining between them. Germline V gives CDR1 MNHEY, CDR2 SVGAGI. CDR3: CAGSLLRNTGELFF. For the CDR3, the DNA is TGTGCCGGCTCGTTACTGAGGAACACCGGGGAGCTGTTTTTT.